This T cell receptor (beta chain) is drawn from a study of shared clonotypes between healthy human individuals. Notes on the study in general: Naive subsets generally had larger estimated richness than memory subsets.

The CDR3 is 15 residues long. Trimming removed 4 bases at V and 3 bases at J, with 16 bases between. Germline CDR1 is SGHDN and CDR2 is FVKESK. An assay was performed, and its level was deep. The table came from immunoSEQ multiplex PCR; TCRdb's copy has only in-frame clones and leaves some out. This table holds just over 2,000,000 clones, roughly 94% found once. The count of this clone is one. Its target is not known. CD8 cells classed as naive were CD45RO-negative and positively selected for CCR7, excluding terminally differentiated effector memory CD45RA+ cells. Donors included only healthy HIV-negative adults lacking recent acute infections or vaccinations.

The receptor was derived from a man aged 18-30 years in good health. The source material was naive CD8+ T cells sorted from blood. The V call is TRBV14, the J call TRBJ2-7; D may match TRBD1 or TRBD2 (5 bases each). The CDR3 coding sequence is TGTGCCAGCAGCCCTTTGCCCGGGGCTCTCTACGAGCAGTACTTC. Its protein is CASSPLPGALYEQYF.